The rows below give T cell receptor beta chains drawn from one sample of a study of graft-versus-host responses after intestinal transplantation. TCRdb's copy holds only in-frame clones and misses some; the assay was immunoSEQ multiplex PCR. This table holds 12,000 or so clones, approximately 91% found once. The specimen comprised PBMCs, sampled 105 days after intestinal transplantation. The receptors stem from a human patient who received an intestinal transplant, so some T cells may come from the graft donor. CDR3s include the opening cysteine and the closing phenylalanine or tryptophan. D genes are given only for firm matches. Expanded clones are given a class, and other clones once, few, many or no size at all.

V gene: TRBV30; clone size: NA; D gene: NA; J gene: TRBJ2-5; CDR3 DNA: TGTGCCTGGAACAGAGGCAGAGAGACCCAGTACTTC; CDR3 protein: CAWNRGRETQYF
V gene: TRBV5-6; clone size: NA; D gene: NA; J gene: TRBJ1-1; CDR3 DNA: TGTGCCAGCAGCTTGTACAGTGCTGAAGCTTTCTTT; CDR3 protein: CASSLYSAEAFF
V gene: TRBV6-4; clone size: few; D gene: TRBD2; J gene: TRBJ2-1; CDR3 DNA: TGTGCCAGCAGTGATTCCGGGACTAGCGGGATCAATGAGCAGTTCTTC; CDR3 protein: CASSDSGTSGINEQFF
V gene: TRBV11-2; clone size: NA; D gene: NA; J gene: TRBJ2-2; CDR3 DNA: TGTGCCAGCAGCTTAACCCCCAGGGACTGGAACACCGGGGAGCTGTTTTTT; CDR3 protein: CASSLTPRDWNTGELFF
V gene: TRBV5-1; clone size: NA; D gene: NA; J gene: TRBJ1-5; CDR3 DNA: TGCGCCAGCAGCTTGGATAGTCGAGAGGGGCCCCAGCATTTT; CDR3 protein: CASSLDSREGPQHF
V gene: TRBV10-3; clone size: NA; D gene: NA; J gene: TRBJ2-1; CDR3 DNA: TGTGCCATCAGTGAGTATAACGGGACCCCGAGCCCCTACAATGAGCAGTTCTTC; CDR3 protein: CAISEYNGTPSPYNEQFF
V gene: TRBV6-4; clone size: NA; D gene: NA; J gene: TRBJ2-7; CDR3 DNA: TGTGCCAGCAGTGGGGGCTACGAGCAGTACTTC; CDR3 protein: CASSGGYEQYF
V gene: TRBV5-6; clone size: NA; D gene: TRBD1; J gene: TRBJ1-2; CDR3 DNA: TGTGCCAGCAGCGAGAGGACAGGGGACTGGCATGGCTACACCTTC; CDR3 protein: CASSERTGDWHGYTF
V gene: TRBV9; clone size: NA; D gene: NA; J gene: TRBJ1-1; CDR3 DNA: TGTGCCAGCAGCGTAGAGTCGAACACTGAAGCTTTCTTT; CDR3 protein: CASSVESNTEAFF
V gene: TRBV9; clone size: NA; D gene: NA; J gene: TRBJ2-7; CDR3 DNA: TGTGCCAGCACCTTTCTACGGTTCGAGCAGTACTTC; CDR3 protein: CASTFLRFEQYF
V gene: TRBV30; clone size: once; D gene: NA; J gene: TRBJ2-7; CDR3 DNA: TGTGCCTGGAGTGGGGGCGAGCAGTACTTC; CDR3 protein: CAWSGGEQYF
V gene: TRBV5-1; clone size: NA; D gene: TRBD2; J gene: TRBJ2-5; CDR3 DNA: TGCGCCAGCAGGCCCGGGACTAGCGGGGGCCTAAACCAAGAGACCCAGTACTTC; CDR3 protein: CASRPGTSGGLNQETQYF
V gene: TRBV29-1; clone size: NA; D gene: TRBD1; J gene: TRBJ2-2; CDR3 DNA: TGCAGCCCATCCCAGGGGGCTCGGACCGGGGAGCTGTTTTTT; CDR3 protein: CSPSQGARTGELFF
V gene: TRBV5-1; clone size: NA; D gene: TRBD2; J gene: TRBJ2-1; CDR3 DNA: TGCGCCAGCTGCCTGGGACTAGCGGGAGTCAATGAGCAGTTCTTC; CDR3 protein: CASCLGLAGVNEQFF
V gene: TRBV18; clone size: NA; D gene: NA; J gene: TRBJ1-2; CDR3 DNA: TGTGCCAGCTCATCGAGCCCGGACCAGAACCCCTATGGCTACACCTTC; CDR3 protein: CASSSSPDQNPYGYTF
V gene: TRBV7-9; clone size: NA; D gene: NA; J gene: TRBJ2-2; CDR3 DNA: TGTGCCAGCAGCTCCACGCGGACTTTTCGGGAGACCGGGGAGCTGTTTTTT; CDR3 protein: CASSSTRTFRETGELFF
V gene: TRBV10-3; clone size: NA; D gene: TRBD2; J gene: TRBJ2-3; CDR3 DNA: TGTGCCATCAACGGACTAGCTAGGGGTTCAGATACGCAGTATTTT; CDR3 protein: CAINGLARGSDTQYF
V gene: TRBV13; clone size: NA; D gene: TRBD2; J gene: TRBJ2-1; CDR3 DNA: TGTGCCAGCAGCTGGACCGGGACTAGCCTATTCAATGAGCAGTTCTTC; CDR3 protein: CASSWTGTSLFNEQFF
V gene: TRBV6-4; clone size: NA; D gene: TRBD2; J gene: TRBJ2-1; CDR3 DNA: TGTGCCAGCAGTGACTCAGCGGGAGGGCCGAATGAGCAGTTCTTC; CDR3 protein: CASSDSAGGPNEQFF
V gene: TRBV9; clone size: NA; D gene: NA; J gene: TRBJ1-4; CDR3 DNA: TGTGCCAGCAGCGTAGAAGGTGTCCAGGGGGAAAAACTGTTTTTT; CDR3 protein: CASSVEGVQGEKLFF
V gene: TRBV5-1; clone size: NA; D gene: TRBD2; J gene: TRBJ2-1; CDR3 DNA: TGCGCCAGCAGCTTGGCCGGTGGGACTAGGGCGAATGAGCAGTTCTTC; CDR3 protein: CASSLAGGTRANEQFF
V gene: TRBV19; clone size: NA; D gene: NA; J gene: TRBJ1-2; CDR3 DNA: TGTGCCAGATTCTCCTGCAGGGGTTTACGCTATGGCTACACCTTC; CDR3 protein: CARFSCRGLRYGYTF
V gene: TRBV28; clone size: NA; D gene: NA; J gene: TRBJ1-3; CDR3 DNA: TGTGCCAGCAGTTTAGGGGGGTGGGAAAACACCATATATTTT; CDR3 protein: CASSLGGWENTIYF
V gene: TRBV9; clone size: NA; D gene: NA; J gene: TRBJ2-5; CDR3 DNA: TGTGCCAGCAGCCCCTTTGGGGGAGAGACCCAGTACTTC; CDR3 protein: CASSPFGGETQYF
V gene: TRBV13; clone size: NA; D gene: NA; J gene: TRBJ2-5; CDR3 DNA: TGTGCCAGCAGCTTAGGCGGGGAAGAGACCCAGTACTTC; CDR3 protein: CASSLGGEETQYF
V gene: TRBV9; clone size: NA; D gene: TRBD2; J gene: TRBJ2-3; CDR3 DNA: TGTGCCAGCAGCGTAGCTCTGTCGGGAGGGCCACATACGCAGTATTTT; CDR3 protein: CASSVALSGGPHTQYF
V gene: TRBV4-1; clone size: NA; D gene: NA; J gene: TRBJ2-3; CDR3 DNA: TGCGCCAGCAGCCAAGATCCCGCGGGGGCGTACACAGATACGCAGTATTTT; CDR3 protein: CASSQDPAGAYTDTQYF
V gene: TRBV14; clone size: NA; D gene: NA; J gene: TRBJ2-7; CDR3 DNA: TGTGCCAGCAAACAGGGAGTGGATCGGGAGCAGTACTTC; CDR3 protein: CASKQGVDREQYF
V gene: TRBV9; clone size: NA; D gene: TRBD2; J gene: TRBJ2-3; CDR3 DNA: TGTGCCAGCAGCGTAGTAGCGGGGGTCACAGATACGCAGTATTTT; CDR3 protein: CASSVVAGVTDTQYF
V gene: TRBV25-1; clone size: NA; D gene: NA; J gene: TRBJ1-1; CDR3 DNA: TGTGCCAGCAGTGCCCCAGGGGCCACTGAAGCTTTCTTT; CDR3 protein: CASSAPGATEAFF
V gene: TRBV14; clone size: NA; D gene: NA; J gene: TRBJ2-7; CDR3 DNA: TGTGCCAGCAGCCTGTGGACAAGCCACGAGCAGTACTTC; CDR3 protein: CASSLWTSHEQYF
V gene: TRBV7-9; clone size: NA; D gene: NA; J gene: TRBJ1-3; CDR3 DNA: TGTGCCAGCAGCTTAGAAGGAACGGGGCCCTCTGGAAACACCATATATTTT; CDR3 protein: CASSLEGTGPSGNTIYF
V gene: TRBV9; clone size: once; D gene: NA; J gene: TRBJ2-1; CDR3 DNA: TGTGCCAGCAGCGCAGTTCGGTACAATGAGCAGTTCTTC; CDR3 protein: CASSAVRYNEQFF
V gene: TRBV10-1; clone size: once; D gene: TRBD1; J gene: TRBJ2-7; CDR3 DNA: TGCGCCAGCAGTGAGTCGACTGTGGACAGGTCCTACGAGCAGTACTTC; CDR3 protein: CASSESTVDRSYEQYF
V gene: TRBV10-3; clone size: NA; D gene: NA; J gene: TRBJ2-1; CDR3 DNA: TGTGCCATCAGTGCCCCGACAGGCCTCCGCCTTTACAATGAGCAGTTCTTC; CDR3 protein: CAISAPTGLRLYNEQFF
V gene: TRBV6-5; clone size: NA; D gene: NA; J gene: TRBJ2-7; CDR3 DNA: TGTGCCAGCAGGGGGTGGGGCAGCTACGAGCAGTACTTC; CDR3 protein: CASRGWGSYEQYF
V gene: TRBV7-3; clone size: once; D gene: NA; J gene: TRBJ1-2; CDR3 DNA: TGTGCCAGCAGTCCGGGCCCAAACTATGGCTACACCTTC; CDR3 protein: CASSPGPNYGYTF